This T cell receptor beta chain comes out of a study of T cell responses to AZD1222 COVID-19 vaccine (dated by TCRdb to the early 2020s). Broadly, across the study: AZD1222 recipients whose second dose came at about 4 weeks and those whose second dose came at about 12 weeks were combined into one group, since spike-specific TCR depth and breadth did not differ between the two schedules. TCR sequencing covered over 230 trial participants: 207 given two doses of AZD1222 and some 25 given two doses of MenACWY control vaccine. Enrollment into the trials was organized by age into subgroups of 18-55, 56-69 and 70-plus years, and those subgroups contained approximately 150, 30 and 60 TCR-sequenced participants, respectively. Overall results and qualifications from the work: The whole spike protein was spanned by vaccine-associated CD4 TCRs, and dominant responses were seen in regions 160-218 and 743-854. Because no day 14 peak-response samples were available, repertoires were characterized only after the peak T cell response. Reportedly, almost half of the unique spike-specific TCRs recognized epitopes lying outside the regions that are mutated in the B.1.351 and B.1.1.7 variants. Most participants were white British and females outnumbered males, and the authors suggested that clonal diversity may have been underestimated. Conclusions about previously exposed vaccinees are limited, since just six AZD1222 recipients were seropositive for SARS-CoV-2 at baseline. Spike-specific TCR breadth and depth rose significantly after two AZD1222 doses compared with day 0 and with MenACWY recipients. In the small 56-69-year group, the increase in depth fell short of significance, most likely because of low power.

Comments on this clone: What antigen it recognizes has not been identified. Nothing much larger sits one base from this clone, and base qualities are not available.

The germline V gene (reference sequence) gives CDR1 as GTSNPN and CDR2 as SVGIG. There are 11 amino acids in the CDR3, from cysteine to phenylalanine inclusive. The only DNA kept is the CDR3, 33 bases in frame from the first base. Trimming at the junction amounts to 8 bases on V and 3 bases on J, and the germline ends lie 9 bases apart. The CDR3 regions of human TCRbeta chains were analyzed by immunosequencing. On the study's bioinformatics: Repertoire TCRs were matched against a reference library of SARS-CoV-2-specific TCRs generated with the MIRA antigen-specificity platform. Breadth meant the fraction of unique TCRs that were SARS-CoV-2-associated, whereas depth meant the fraction of total T cells that were SARS-CoV-2-associated. Using the MIRA data, each spike-specific TCR was mapped to the spike region that the TCR reacts to and placed in a CD4 or CD8 class. Log10-transformed breadth and depth values were compared by one-way ANOVA with Sidak's multiple comparisons tests. TCRdb took over this immuneACCESS table, retaining in-frame rearrangements with V and J assigned. Such tables are incomplete; in checked studies, under half of the missing clones stem from an unresolved V gene, and the remainder is unexplained. From that table come the V and J calls and clone size; the DNA was used to work out D and trimming. A total of roughly 130,000 clones appear in this sample, approximately 94% of them only once. The top ten hold around 7% of the sample.

This sample's time point label indicates: baseline before first vaccination. Vaccinee samples were obtained from the UK trials COV001 and COV002, which included a single-blind randomized controlled phase 2/3 trial of AZD1222 (ChAdOx1 nCoV-19) in healthy adults. For TCRbeta chain sequencing, PBMC samples from trial participants were taken at day 0 and at day 28 after the second dose. This TCR came from an adult in good health. The chain employs TRBV30 and TRBJ2-3, with the D gene not clear enough to name. Specimen: peripheral blood, collected on day 0 of AZD1222 vaccination. The CDR3 amino acid sequence is: CAGSETDTQYF. The nucleotide sequence is TGTGCCGGATCAGAAACAGATACGCAGTATTTT.